What follows is one TCR beta chain and its context. This sample is drawn from a study of coeliac disease. The repertoire was sequenced with immunoSEQ multiplex PCR; TCRdb's copy has only in-frame clones and lacks some. Here the sample spans about 9,400 clones, approximately 67% being singletons. Between the trimmed V and J ends, which lost 10 bases and 6 bases, there was a span of 21 bases. Germline V gene lookup returns CDR1 MDHEN and CDR2 SYDVKM. This CDR3 spans 14 amino acids. The chain links TRBV28 to TRBJ1-2, with D hard to call. The receptor's source is a woman aged 55-75 years with celiac disease. The sample consisted of lamina propria lymphocytes from the gut. CDR3 sequence (DNA): TGTGCCACCATAAGACCGGGTCCCGGAAATGGCTACACCTTC. It yields the protein CATIRPGPGNGYTF.